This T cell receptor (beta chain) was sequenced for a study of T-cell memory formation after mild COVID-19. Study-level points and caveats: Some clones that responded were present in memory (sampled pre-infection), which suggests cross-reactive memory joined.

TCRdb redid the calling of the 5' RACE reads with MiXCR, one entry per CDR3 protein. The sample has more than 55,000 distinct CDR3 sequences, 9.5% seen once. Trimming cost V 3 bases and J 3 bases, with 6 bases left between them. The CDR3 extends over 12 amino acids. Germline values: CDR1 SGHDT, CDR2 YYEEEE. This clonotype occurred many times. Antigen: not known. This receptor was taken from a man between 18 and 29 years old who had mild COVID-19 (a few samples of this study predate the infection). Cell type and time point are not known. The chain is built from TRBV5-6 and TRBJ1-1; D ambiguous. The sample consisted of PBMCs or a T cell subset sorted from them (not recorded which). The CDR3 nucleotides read TGTGCCAGCAGCTCATATGACACTGAAGCTTTCTTT. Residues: CASSSYDTEAFF.